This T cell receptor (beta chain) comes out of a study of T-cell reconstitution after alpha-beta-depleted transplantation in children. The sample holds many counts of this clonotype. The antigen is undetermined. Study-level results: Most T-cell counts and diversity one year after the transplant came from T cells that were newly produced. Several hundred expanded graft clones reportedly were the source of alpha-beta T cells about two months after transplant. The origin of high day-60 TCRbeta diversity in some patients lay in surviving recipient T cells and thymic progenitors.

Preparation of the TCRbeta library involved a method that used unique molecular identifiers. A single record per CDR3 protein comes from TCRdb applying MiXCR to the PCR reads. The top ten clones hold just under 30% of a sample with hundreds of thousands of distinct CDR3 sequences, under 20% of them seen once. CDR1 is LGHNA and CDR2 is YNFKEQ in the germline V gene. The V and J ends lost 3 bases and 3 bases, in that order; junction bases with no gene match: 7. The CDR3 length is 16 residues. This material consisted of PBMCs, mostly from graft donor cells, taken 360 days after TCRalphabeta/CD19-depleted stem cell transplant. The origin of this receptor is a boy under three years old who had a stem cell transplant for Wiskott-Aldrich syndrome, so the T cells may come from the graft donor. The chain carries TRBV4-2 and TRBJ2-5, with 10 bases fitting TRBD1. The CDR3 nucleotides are TGTGCCAGCAGCCATGGGTCCGGGACAGGGGAAGAGACCCAGTACTTC. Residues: CASSHGSGTGEETQYF.